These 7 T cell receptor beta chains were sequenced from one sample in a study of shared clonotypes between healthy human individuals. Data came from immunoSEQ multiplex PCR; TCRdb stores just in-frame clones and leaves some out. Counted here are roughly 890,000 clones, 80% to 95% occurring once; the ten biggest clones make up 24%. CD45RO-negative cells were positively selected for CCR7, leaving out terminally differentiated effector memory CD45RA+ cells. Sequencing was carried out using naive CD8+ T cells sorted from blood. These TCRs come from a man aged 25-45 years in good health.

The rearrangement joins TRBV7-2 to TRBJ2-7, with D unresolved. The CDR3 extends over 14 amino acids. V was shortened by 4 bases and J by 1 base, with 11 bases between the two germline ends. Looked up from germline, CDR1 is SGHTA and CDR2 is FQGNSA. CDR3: CASSSITVSYEQYF. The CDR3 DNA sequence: TGTGCCAGCAGCTCGATAACAGTTTCCTACGAGCAGTACTTC.

CDR3 sequence: CASSPGGGNQPQHF. The CDR3 region has the DNA TGTGCCAGCAGCCCCGGGGGGGGCAATCAGCCCCAGCATTTT. The chain couples TRBV27 to TRBJ1-5, with a tentative D call TRBD1 (5 bases). Deletions cut 6 bases from V and 2 bases from J, with 11 bases between. CDR3 size: 14 residues. Germline loops: CDR1 MNHEY, CDR2 SMNVEV (reference sequence).

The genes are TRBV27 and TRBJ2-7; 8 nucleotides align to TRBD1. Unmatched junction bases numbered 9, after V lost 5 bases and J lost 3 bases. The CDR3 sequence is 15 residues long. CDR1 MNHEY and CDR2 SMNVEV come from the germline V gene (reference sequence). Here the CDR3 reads CASSPGTGTFYEQYF. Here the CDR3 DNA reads TGTGCCAGCAGTCCCGGGACAGGCACCTTCTACGAGCAGTACTTC.

The CDR3 region has the DNA TGCGCCAGCAGCCGCATAGCGGGAGGGCAAGAGACCCAGTACTTC. Its protein is CASSRIAGGQETQYF. The chain employs TRBV5-1 and TRBJ2-5; 11 nucleotides align to TRBD2. Trimming took 4 bases from V and 2 from J; bases not matched to a gene: 4. The CDR3 covers 15 residues. Germline V lookup: CDR1 SGHRS, CDR2 YFSETQ.

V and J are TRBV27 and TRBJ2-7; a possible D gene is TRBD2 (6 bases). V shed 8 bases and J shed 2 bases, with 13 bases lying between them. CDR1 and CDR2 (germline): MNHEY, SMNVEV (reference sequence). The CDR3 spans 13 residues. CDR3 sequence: CASFRDFPYEQYF. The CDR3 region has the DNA TGTGCCAGCTTCCGGGACTTTCCCTACGAGCAGTACTTC.

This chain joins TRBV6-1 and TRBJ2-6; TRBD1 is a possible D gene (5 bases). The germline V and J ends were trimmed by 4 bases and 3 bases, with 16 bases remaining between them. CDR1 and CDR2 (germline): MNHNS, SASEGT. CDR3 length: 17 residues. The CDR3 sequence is CASSGSAGRGGANVLTF. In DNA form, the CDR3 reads TGTGCCAGCAGTGGATCGGCAGGGCGTGGTGGGGCCAACGTCCTGACTTTC.

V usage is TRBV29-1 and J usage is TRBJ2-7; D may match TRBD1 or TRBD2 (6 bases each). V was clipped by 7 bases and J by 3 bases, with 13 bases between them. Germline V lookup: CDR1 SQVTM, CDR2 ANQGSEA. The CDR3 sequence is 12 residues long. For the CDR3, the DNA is TGCAGCGGGCGGGACAACAGCTACGAGCAGTACTTC. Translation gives CSGRDNSYEQYF.